This T cell receptor beta chain was recovered during a study of blood T cell repertoires in COVID-19. Some clones are missing from TCRdb's copy, which holds only in-frame ones; the method was immunoSEQ multiplex PCR. This sample carries 45,000 or so clones, under 85% of them seen once, and the ten largest clones take about 14%. The germline CDR1 and CDR2 sequences are LNHDA and SQIVND (reference sequence). This CDR3 has 15 residues. The ends were cut back, 2 bases at V and 0 bases at J, with 8 bases in the middle. This sequence was found in a human donor in a cohort sampled during active COVID-19. Sequenced material: peripheral blood. V and J are TRBV19 and TRBJ1-3; perhaps TRBD1 as D (5 bases). CDR3 loop: CASSIRGHSGNTIYF. In nucleotides, the CDR3 is TGTGCCAGTAGTATAAGGGGTCACTCTGGAAACACCATATATTTT.